One and the same sample provided the 21 T cell receptor beta chains below, sequenced in a study of CD8 T cells in Susac syndrome. A quantity of about 0.45 to 1 ug RNA underwent reverse transcription using random hexamers. From the immunoSEQ multiplex PCR reads, TCRdb called clonotypes with MiXCR, one entry per CDR3 protein. In the table there are some 130,000 distinct CDR3 sequences, about 94% of which are singletons. What was sequenced was CD4+ T cells from PBMCs. The receptors shown here come from a human donor with multiple sclerosis.

V usage is TRBV27 and J usage is TRBJ1-2; no clear D gene. The V end lost 10 bases, the J end lost 3 bases, and 15 bases lay between the germline ends. Germline V gene sequence: CDR1 MNHEY, CDR2 SMNVEV (reference sequence). The CDR3 is 13 amino acids. CDR3 sequence: CATKREEHYGYTF. The CDR3 DNA is TGTGCCACCAAGAGGGAGGAGCACTATGGCTACACCTTC.

The rearrangement joins TRBV2 to TRBJ1-2, with D hard to call. Between the trimmed V and J ends, which lost 3 bases and 2 bases, there was a span of 10 bases. Germline V lookup: CDR1 SNHLY, CDR2 FYNNEI. The CDR3 sequence is 14 residues long. The CDR3 nucleotides read TGTGCCAGCAGTGACAAACGGGGAAACTATGGCTACACCTTC. Its translation is CASSDKRGNYGYTF. Full variable domain (outside the CDR3, taken from reference TRBV2 and TRBJ1-2): EPEVTQTPSHQVTQMGQEVILRCVPISNHLYFYWYRQILGQKVEFLVSFYNNEISEKSEIFDDQFSVERPDGSNFTLKIRSTKLEDSAMYFCASSDKRGNYGYTFGSGTRLTVV.

The chain carries TRBV11-2 and TRBJ2-7; TRBD2 agrees at 10 bases. V gave up 0 bases and J gave up 5 bases; unmatched junction bases: 4. The germline CDR1 and CDR2 sequences are SGHAT and FQNNGV. The length of the CDR3 is 15 residues. The CDR3 sequence is CASSLEAGGPHEQYF. In DNA, the CDR3 is TGTGCCAGCAGCTTAGAAGCGGGGGGGCCCCACGAGCAGTACTTC.

This clonotype occurred a few times. The V call is TRBV7-2, the J call TRBJ1-5; D unresolved. The CDR3 covers 14 residues. Germline values: CDR1 SGHTA, CDR2 FQGNSA. Trimming took off 2 bases at V and 2 bases at J, with 7 bases between the two ends. The CDR3 DNA is TGTGCCAGCAGCTTACGGGGAGGCAATCAGCCCCAGCATTTT. It translates to CASSLRGGNQPQHF. Full variable domain (outside the CDR3, taken from reference TRBV7-2 and TRBJ1-5): GAGVSQSPSNKVTEKGKDVELRCDPISGHTALYWYRQSLGQGLEFLIYFQGNSAPDKSGLPSDRFSAERTGGSVSTLTIQRTQQEDSAVYLCASSLRGGNQPQHFGDGTRLSIL.

The chain carries TRBV7-2 and TRBJ2-5, with D unclear. The CDR3 is 13 amino acids. Trimming pared 3 bases from V and 3 bases from J, leaving 8 bases between. Germline CDR1 is SGHTA and CDR2 is FQGNSA. Here the CDR3 reads CASSFYGEETQYF. DNA of the CDR3: TGTGCCAGCAGCTTTTACGGAGAAGAGACCCAGTACTTC.

This clonotype was counted a single time. This rearrangement joins TRBV6-2 or TRBV6-3 to TRBJ2-1, with D perhaps TRBD2 (6 bases). Germline V gene data show CDR1 as MNHEY and CDR2 as SVGEGT. The V end lost 8 bases, the J end lost 7 bases, and 15 bases lay between the germline ends. CDR3 length: 13 residues. CDR3 residues: CASGGGPWNEQFF. The CDR3 coding sequence is TGTGCCAGCGGTGGAGGGCCGTGGAATGAGCAGTTCTTC.

The chain couples TRBV4-1 to TRBJ2-3; 7 positions match TRBD2. Germline trimming cut 0 bases from V and 6 bases from J; bases unmatched to any gene: 12. The CDR3 consists of 17 residues. Germline values: CDR1 MGHRA, CDR2 YSYEKL. CDR3 DNA sequence: TGCGCCAGCAGCCAAGATCCAACCGGGGAGGGTAGGGATACGCAGTATTTT. Translating it yields CASSQDPTGEGRDTQYF.

The J gene is TRBJ2-5, the V gene TRBV7-2, with TRBD2 matching over 16 bases. Germline CDR1 reads SGHTA; CDR2 reads FQGNSA. The CDR3 is 18 amino acids. The junction had 6 bases not matched to a gene; V was cut back by 0 bases and J by 5 bases. DNA of the CDR3: TGTGCCAGCAGCTTAGCGCTGGGACTAGCGGGAGGGGGGGAGACCCAGTACTTC. Translation: CASSLALGLAGGGETQYF.

This chain links TRBV6-1 with TRBJ2-1; D may correspond to TRBD1 or TRBD2 (6 bases each). This CDR3 has 16 residues. The germline V gene has CDR1 MNHNS and CDR2 SASEGT. Between the trimmed V and J ends, which lost 6 bases and 6 bases, there was a span of 21 bases. CDR3 nucleotide sequence: TGTGCCAGCAGCACCCCTGAGGGGGGTAAAGGCAATGAGCAGTTCTTC. This translates into CASSTPEGGKGNEQFF.

The chain links TRBV10-3 to TRBJ2-1, with TRBD2 matching 7 bases. V gave up 8 bases and J gave up 0 bases; unmatched junction bases: 10. The CDR3 consists of 16 residues. Germline V gives CDR1 ENHRY, CDR2 SYGVKD. In DNA, the CDR3 is TGTGCCATCGCGGGGATGGGGGGGATCTCCTACAATGAGCAGTTCTTC. Protein product: CAIAGMGGISYNEQFF.

The genes are TRBV7-2 and TRBJ2-3; D remains ambiguous. Looked up from germline, CDR1 is SGHTA and CDR2 is FQGNSA. Between the trimmed V and J ends, which lost 0 bases and 0 bases, there was a span of 16 bases. The CDR3 extends over 18 amino acids. The CDR3 sequence: CASSLATDSLPSTDTQYF. CDR3 DNA sequence: TGTGCCAGCAGCTTAGCTACCGACTCCCTACCGAGCACAGATACGCAGTATTTT.

The rearrangement joins TRBV6-5 to TRBJ2-2; TRBD1 matches at 9 bases. The CDR3 length is 12 residues. Germline-derived CDR1 and CDR2 are MNHEY and SVGAGI. After removal of 10 bases from V and 5 bases from J, the junction contained 2 bases not matched to a gene. In nucleotides, the CDR3 is TGTGCCACCGGGACAGGGACCGGGGAGCTGTTTTTT. Its translation: CATGTGTGELFF.

The chain is built from TRBV5-1 and TRBJ2-4, with TRBD2 identical over 7 bases. Germline CDR1 reads SGHRS; CDR2 reads YFSETQ. This CDR3 contains 14 residues. The J segment lost 8 bases and the V segment lost 0 bases, leaving 5 bases of the junction unmatched. CDR3 region: CASSLDGGGDIQYF. The CDR3 nucleotides are TGCGCCAGCAGCTTGGATGGGGGAGGGGACATTCAGTACTTC. The whole variable domain, remainder taken from reference TRBV5-1 and TRBJ2-4, is KAGVTQTPRYLIKTRGQQVTLSCSPISGHRSVSWYQQTPGQGLQFLFEYFSETQRNKGNFPGRFSGRQFSNSRSEMNVSTLELGDSALYLCASSLDGGGDIQYFGAGTRLSVL.

This rearrangement joins TRBV3-1 to TRBJ2-1, with 8 bases that match TRBD2. Germline V gene data show CDR1 as LGHDT and CDR2 as YNNKEL (reference sequence). The ends lost 8 bases at V and 4 bases at J; junction bases unmatched: 7. The CDR3 is 14 residues long. The CDR3, as DNA: TGTGCCAGCTGCCGGAGCGGGGGTTACAATGAGCAGTTCTTC. Encoded protein: CASCRSGGYNEQFF.

The chain employs TRBV3-1 and TRBJ1-1; TRBD1 agrees at 11 bases. This CDR3 has 19 residues. V was pared by 4 bases and J by 4 bases, with 17 bases of the junction left unmatched. Germline V lookup: CDR1 LGHDT, CDR2 YNNKEL (reference sequence). CDR3 nucleotide sequence: TGTGCCAGCAGCCTGAGCCGCCGGGACAGGGGGTCTCGGGCCACTGAAGCTTTCTTT. This encodes CASSLSRRDRGSRATEAFF.

V and J are TRBV7-6 and TRBJ1-1, with a tentative D call TRBD1 (5 bases). The germline V gene encodes CDR1 SGHVS and CDR2 FNYEAQ. The germline V and J ends were trimmed by 5 bases and 0 bases, with 13 bases remaining between them. The CDR3 sequence is 15 residues long. CDR3 nucleotides: TGTGCCAGCAGCAAACGGACACTCTTGAACACTGAAGCTTTCTTT. Amino acid sequence: CASSKRTLLNTEAFF.

The chain employs TRBV20-1 and TRBJ1-2, with D tentatively TRBD1 (5 bases). The CDR3 runs to 14 residues. With 1 base removed from V and 4 bases from J, the gap between germline ends came to 13 bases. Germline V lookup: CDR1 DFQATT, CDR2 SNEGSKA (reference sequence). CDR3 protein: CSARGGKQVYGYTF. CDR3 DNA: TGCAGTGCTAGAGGCGGAAAACAGGTCTATGGCTACACCTTC.

This chain uses TRBV10-3 with TRBJ2-7; TRBD2 matches at 11 bases. This CDR3 is built from 16 residues. Looked up from germline, CDR1 is ENHRY and CDR2 is SYGVKD. Germline trimming cut 5 bases from V and 3 bases from J; bases unmatched to any gene: 9. This CDR3 is CAISTQGLADLYEQYF. The CDR3 DNA sequence: TGTGCCATCAGTACGCAGGGACTAGCGGACCTCTACGAGCAGTACTTC.

V gene TRBV10-2 combines with J gene TRBJ1-1; 8 positions agree with TRBD1. J was trimmed by 5 bases and V by 2 bases; bases with no gene match: 7. CDR1 WSHSY and CDR2 SAAADI come from the germline V gene. The CDR3 is 15 residues long. CDR3 amino acids: CASSELGTGGTEAFF. CDR3 bases: TGCGCCAGCAGTGAGCTAGGGACAGGAGGAACTGAAGCTTTCTTT.

The V gene is TRBV19, the J gene TRBJ1-1, with TRBD1 matching over 7 bases. V was pared by 5 bases and J by 6 bases, with 15 bases of the junction left unmatched. CDR1 and CDR2 from the germline V gene are LNHDA and SQIVND (reference sequence). The CDR3 loop spans 16 amino acids. For the CDR3, the DNA is TGTGCCAGTAGTGGGTGGACAGGCCATTTGATCCCTGAAGCTTTCTTT. This sequence encodes CASSGWTGHLIPEAFF.

V gene TRBV20-1 combines with J gene TRBJ1-1; 11 nucleotides align to TRBD1. The V gene's germline CDR1 is DFQATT and CDR2 SNEGSKA (reference sequence). J lost 4 bases, V lost 6 bases, and 10 bases had no gene match. The CDR3 sequence is 15 residues long. CDR3 sequence reads: CSASGTGGWGTEAFF. The CDR3 DNA is TGCAGTGCGTCCGGGACAGGGGGATGGGGCACTGAAGCTTTCTTT.